A single sample is the source of the 30 T cell receptor beta chains below, sequenced in a study of OX40 agonist ivuxolimab in advanced cancers. Profiling relied on immunoSEQ multiplex PCR, and the TCRdb table lists in-frame clones only, not all of them. The sample shows around 60,000 clones, about 90% of them seen only once. The source material was CD4+ or CD8+ T cells sorted from blood, sampled in a trial of the OX40 agonist ivuxolimab. All receptors come from an adult with an advanced solid tumor such as melanoma, head and neck, liver or kidney cancer.

The chain combines TRBV28 with TRBJ2-7; D is undetermined. Deletions cut 3 bases from V and 2 bases from J, with 14 bases between. Per the germline V gene, CDR1 is MDHEN and CDR2 is SYDVKM. The CDR3 runs 15 residues. CDR3 nucleotide sequence: TGTGCCAGCAGTTTCCGTGCGGAACAAGCCTACGAGCAGTACTTC. Residues: CASSFRAEQAYEQYF.

This clone has a single count. The rearrangement uses TRBV4-3 and TRBJ2-3; TRBD1 aligns across 9 bases. Looked up from germline, CDR1 is LGHNA and CDR2 is YSLEER. With 1 base clipped from V and 2 bases from J, the junction kept 7 bases outside the gene matches. The CDR3 spans 17 residues. The CDR3 DNA reads as TGCGCCAGCAGCCAAGGATCGGGACAGGGTTACACAGATACGCAGTATTTT. Amino acids: CASSQGSGQGYTDTQYF.

The V and J genes are TRBV29-1 and TRBJ2-1, with a possible D match to TRBD1 (7 bases). V lost 6 bases and J lost 8, with 20 bases in between. This CDR3 spans 14 amino acids. CDR1 SQVTM and CDR2 ANQGSEA come from the germline V gene. The chain's CDR3 is CSVATGAGGDEQFF. The CDR3 DNA reads TGCAGCGTAGCAACAGGGGCAGGAGGGGATGAGCAGTTCTTC.

The chain is built from TRBV5-5 and TRBJ2-2; D remains unclear. V dropped 0 bases and J dropped 0 bases, with 3 bases sitting between them. The CDR3 is 14 amino acids. CDR1 and CDR2 (germline): SGHKS, YYEKEE (reference sequence). Written as DNA, the CDR3 is TGTGCCAGCAGCTTGGCGGCGAACACCGGGGAGCTGTTTTTT. This sequence encodes CASSLAANTGELFF.

The J gene is TRBJ2-7, the V gene TRBV14; D possibly corresponds to TRBD2 (6 bases). The CDR3 sequence is 15 residues long. Between the trimmed V and J ends, which lost 0 bases and 2 bases, there was a span of 11 bases. Germline CDR1 SGHDN, CDR2 FVKESK. The CDR3 coding sequence is TGTGCCAGCAGCCAAGATATAGCGGTAGCCTACGAGCAGTACTTC. Amino acid sequence: CASSQDIAVAYEQYF.

The V gene is TRBV11-2, the J gene TRBJ2-4; no definite D call. The germline gives CDR1 SGHAT, CDR2 FQNNGV. The CDR3 is 16 amino acids. Trimming took 5 bases from V and 8 from J, leaving 22 bases between them. As DNA, the CDR3 is TGTGCCAGCAGCGCTACGCTAACGGAAGCCCGGCACATTCAGTACTTC. Its translation is CASSATLTEARHIQYF.

This clone was recorded once. The chain uses TRBV4-1 and TRBJ2-7; possible D gene TRBD2, 5 bases. The germline V gene encodes CDR1 MGHRA and CDR2 YSYEKL. The CDR3 totals 14 residues. The germline V and J ends were trimmed by 0 bases and 3 bases, with 9 bases remaining between them. This CDR3 reads CASSQDFGDYEQYF. DNA of the CDR3: TGCGCCAGCAGCCAAGATTTCGGGGACTACGAGCAGTACTTC.

The chain has TRBV4-1 and TRBJ2-7; 11 positions agree with TRBD1. Germline V gene data show CDR1 as MGHRA and CDR2 as YSYEKL. There are 17 residues in the CDR3. Trimming removed 2 bases from V and 4 bases from J; junction bases left unmatched: 10. CDR3 in DNA: TGCGCCAGCAGCCAAATCATTGGACAGGGGGCCGGTTACGAGCAGTACTTC. This encodes CASSQIIGQGAGYEQYF.

This rearrangement joins TRBV4-2 to TRBJ1-1; TRBD1 might be the D (5 bases). V shed 1 base and J shed 6 bases, with 15 bases lying between them. The germline gives CDR1 LGHNA, CDR2 YNFKEQ. The CDR3 loop spans 15 amino acids. The CDR3 loop reads CASSQAIGGAPEAFF. The CDR3, as DNA: TGTGCCAGCAGCCAAGCCATCGGAGGGGCCCCTGAAGCTTTCTTT.

This clone was seen just once. The J gene is TRBJ1-4, the V gene TRBV28; tentatively, D is TRBD1 (6 bases). In germline, CDR1 is MDHEN, CDR2 SYDVKM. The ends were cut back, 4 bases at V and 8 bases at J, with 17 bases in the middle. This CDR3 region has 15 residues. The CDR3 DNA is TGTGCCAGCAGTTGGGAGATGGGGGGGCGCGAAAAACTGTTTTTT. Translating it yields CASSWEMGGREKLFF.

For the CDR3, the DNA is TGTGCCAGCAGTCCGGCAGCTAGCGGGAGTTTCGAGCAGTACTTC. It yields the protein CASSPAASGSFEQYF. This chain links TRBV6-5 with TRBJ2-7, with 10 bases matching TRBD2. This CDR3 is 15 amino acids long. V lost 5 bases to trimming and J lost 6 bases; unmatched junction nucleotides: 10. Germline loops: CDR1 MNHEY, CDR2 SVGAGI.

Regarding this clone: At one boundary the junction diverges from the germline segment, which might be a read error. V and J are TRBV6-1 and TRBJ2-1; TRBD2 matches 7 bases. From germline, CDR1 is MNHNS and CDR2 SASEGT. The CDR3 contains 12 residues. The CDR3 here is CASSEVRDYQVF. CDR3 DNA sequence: TGTGCCAGCAGTGAAGTCCGGGACTATCAGGTCTTC.

V usage is TRBV19 and J usage is TRBJ2-5, with D perhaps being TRBD1 or TRBD2 (5 bases each). Trimming left V 8 bases short and J 4 bases short, with 11 bases between. CDR1 LNHDA and CDR2 SQIVND come from the germline V gene (reference sequence). This CDR3 is 12 amino acids long. CDR3 bases: TGTGCCAGTGGGACCATGGGAGAGACCCAGTACTTC. It encodes CASGTMGETQYF. The complete variable domain, with remaining parts taken from reference TRBV19 and TRBJ2-5, reads DGGITQSPKYLFRKEGQNVTLSCEQNLNHDAMYWYRQDPGQGLRLIYYSQIVNDFQKGDIAEGYSVSREKKESFPLTVTSAQKNPTAFYLCASGTMGETQYFGPGTRLLVL.

This chain uses TRBV5-6 with TRBJ1-5, with D perhaps TRBD1 (5 bases). V lost 2 bases, J lost 1 base, and 7 bases lay in between. The V gene's germline CDR1 is SGHDT and CDR2 YYEEEE. There are 14 residues in the CDR3. This CDR3 reads CASSFRGSNQPQHF. The CDR3 DNA is TGTGCCAGCAGCTTCCGGGGCAGCAATCAGCCCCAGCATTTT.

This chain joins TRBV7-8 and TRBJ2-1; D is undetermined. Germline V gene lookup returns CDR1 SGHVS and CDR2 FQNEAQ. The ends were cut back, 3 bases at V and 3 bases at J, with 6 bases in the middle. The CDR3 is made up of 13 amino acids. The CDR3 here is CASSFTDYNEQFF. The CDR3 region has the DNA TGTGCCAGCAGCTTCACGGACTACAATGAGCAGTTCTTC.

The J gene is TRBJ1-4, the V gene TRBV7-8; D remains unclear. CDR1 and CDR2 from the germline V gene are SGHVS and FQNEAQ. The V and J ends lost 1 base and 6 bases respectively, with 15 bases between them. The CDR3 is made up of 16 amino acids. Here the CDR3 DNA reads TGTGCCAGCAGCTTAGGTTCGCCCACCCGGGATGAAAAACTGTTTTTT. It specifies CASSLGSPTRDEKLFF.

The genes are TRBV28 and TRBJ2-7; D gene ambiguous. Trimming removed 4 bases at V and 2 bases at J, with 9 bases between. This CDR3 is built from 13 residues. Per the germline V gene, CDR1 is MDHEN and CDR2 is SYDVKM. CDR3 amino acids: CASSSYSTYEQYF. The CDR3 DNA reads as TGTGCCAGCAGTTCGTACAGTACCTACGAGCAGTACTTC.

V gene TRBV7-2 combines with J gene TRBJ2-7; D call uncertain. V lost 2 bases to trimming and J lost 3 bases, with 14 bases between them. Germline CDR1 reads SGHTA; CDR2 reads FQGNSA. This CDR3 comprises 15 residues. The CDR3 here is CASSLYWGSIYEQYF. The CDR3 DNA reads as TGTGCCAGCAGCTTATATTGGGGTAGCATCTACGAGCAGTACTTC.

This sequence joins TRBV7-9 and TRBJ2-4; TRBD2 aligns across 7 bases. Germline V lookup: CDR1 SEHNR, CDR2 FQNEAQ (reference sequence). V trimming: 2 bases; J trimming: 0 bases; junction bases outside the gene matches: 4. The CDR3 has 16 residues. CDR3 sequence reads: CASSLQAGVAKNIQYF. The CDR3, as DNA: TGTGCCAGCAGCTTACAGGCGGGGGTAGCCAAAAACATTCAGTACTTC.

This chain uses TRBV9 with TRBJ2-1; D remains ambiguous. The germline V gene has CDR1 SGDLS and CDR2 YYNGEE. V was pared by 4 bases and J by 8 bases, with 10 bases between. This CDR3 contains 12 residues. As DNA, the CDR3 is TGTGCCAGCAGCCCCATCCTAGATGAGCAGTTCTTC. Its protein is CASSPILDEQFF.

The rearrangement joins TRBV23-1 to TRBJ2-2; D gene ambiguous. TRBV23-1 is identified as an open reading frame with a role that is uncertain. This CDR3 spans 16 amino acids. Trimming stripped 4 bases from V and 0 bases from J, with 12 bases between. The CDR3 loop is CASSPSISANTGELFF. CDR3 nucleotide sequence: TGCGCCAGCAGTCCCTCGATATCCGCGAACACCGGGGAGCTGTTTTTT.

V usage is TRBV19 and J usage is TRBJ1-1; D unresolved. The V gene's germline CDR1 is LNHDA and CDR2 SQIVND (reference sequence). The V and J ends lost 3 bases and 3 bases respectively, with 5 bases between them. The CDR3 totals 12 residues. CDR3 in amino acids: CASSIDHTEAFF. In DNA form, the CDR3 reads TGTGCCAGTAGTATTGATCACACTGAAGCTTTCTTT.

The chain recombines TRBV4-3 with TRBJ1-2; D is possibly TRBD1 (5 bases). The CDR3 is 16 amino acids. Germline CDR1 LGHNA, CDR2 YSLEER. V was pared by 4 bases and J by 2 bases, with 17 bases between. DNA for the CDR3: TGCGCCAGCAGCCCTCAGGGAGACATAGGGAACTATGGCTACACCTTC. Translated: CASSPQGDIGNYGYTF.

This clone was seen a single time. The rearrangement uses TRBV9 and TRBJ2-7; D tentatively reads TRBD1 or TRBD2 (6 bases each). The germline CDR1 and CDR2 sequences are SGDLS and YYNGEE. V was clipped by 4 bases and J by 3 bases, with 17 bases between them. The CDR3 runs 15 residues. The chain's CDR3 is CASSRRTGRLYEQYF. The CDR3 DNA reads TGTGCCAGCAGCCGGCGAACAGGGAGGCTCTACGAGCAGTACTTC.

The chain's CDR3 is CASPGNTIYF. The DNA for the CDR3 is TGTGCCAGCCCGGGAAACACCATATATTTT. The chain has TRBV21-1 and TRBJ1-3. TRBV21-1 counts as a pseudogene. The CDR3 spans 10 residues.

The chain recombines TRBV27 with TRBJ2-1; TRBD2 agrees at 7 bases. V lost 8 bases to trimming and J lost 4 bases; unmatched junction nucleotides: 11. Germline-derived CDR1 and CDR2 are MNHEY and SMNVEV (reference sequence). This CDR3 has 15 residues. The CDR3 DNA is TGTGCCAGCTCACAGGCTAGCGGACTTTACAATGAGCAGTTCTTC. Its translation: CASSQASGLYNEQFF.

This chain uses TRBV27 with TRBJ2-3; possible D gene TRBD2, 5 bases. CDR3 length: 14 residues. V lost 6 bases, J lost 0 bases, and 10 bases lay in between. CDR1 is MNHEY and CDR2 is SMNVEV in the germline V gene (reference sequence). The chain's CDR3 is CASSQRGSTDTQYF. DNA for the CDR3: TGTGCCAGCAGCCAACGGGGTAGCACAGATACGCAGTATTTT.

The V call is TRBV23-1, the J call TRBJ2-1; D uncertain. TRBV23-1 is an ORF for which the function is uncertain. V was pared by 0 bases and J by 4 bases, with 19 bases between. This CDR3 spans 18 amino acids. The CDR3 DNA reads TGCGCCAGCAGTCAATCGTGGAAGGCCCCGTCCTTTTACAATGAGCAGTTCTTC. Translated, it gives CASSQSWKAPSFYNEQFF.

V and J are TRBV30 and TRBJ1-2; no clear D gene. The CDR3 length is 12 residues. Trimming cost V 8 bases and J 4 bases, with 14 bases left between them. Germline CDR1 reads GTSNPN; CDR2 reads SVGIG (reference sequence). CDR3 in amino acids: CAHGPMGYGYTF. The DNA of the CDR3 is TGTGCCCACGGGCCGATGGGCTATGGCTACACCTTC.

The rearrangement links TRBV19 to TRBJ2-7, with D tentatively TRBD1 (6 bases). V was clipped by 1 base and J by 1 base, with 14 bases between them. This CDR3 has 16 residues. CDR1 is LNHDA and CDR2 is SQIVND in the germline V gene (reference sequence). CDR3 loop: CASSIVLGDRSYEQYF. CDR3 in DNA: TGTGCCAGTAGTATAGTTTTGGGAGACAGGTCCTACGAGCAGTACTTC.